This T cell receptor (beta chain) came from a study of PD-1 blockade in classical Hodgkin lymphoma. TCRdb's copy holds only in-frame clones and misses some; the assay was immunoSEQ multiplex PCR. The sample carries about 93,000 clones, about 77% recorded once. This clone was observed a single time. Time point: cycle 4 day 1 (C4D1), after about 6 weeks of nivolumab. Every single patient, without exception, relapsed after autologous stem cell transplantation, and brentuximab vedotin exposure varied. The receptor's source is a human donor with classical Hodgkin lymphoma. Sample: peripheral blood mononuclear cells (PBMCs), taken before the fourth cycle of nivolumab.

The DNA for the CDR3 is TGTGCCAGCAGCGGGGGCGAAGATACGCAGTATTTT. Translating it yields CASSGGEDTQYF. The chain couples TRBV2 to TRBJ2-3; either TRBD1 or TRBD2 may fit D (6 bases each). CDR1 is SNHLY and CDR2 is FYNNEI in the germline V gene. The CDR3 covers 12 residues. V gave up 6 bases and J gave up 5 bases, with 9 bases separating them.